In its sample, the clone carrying this T cell receptor beta chain was seen many times. Its antigen remains unknown. The read terminates 3 residues ahead of where the CDR3 ends, so the germline J gene completes it. Each donor provided roughly 5 to 8 ml of heparinized whole blood. In germline, CDR1 is SNHLY, CDR2 FYNNEI. The CDR3 covers 17 residues. Trimming cost V 6 bases and J 3 bases; bases outside gene matches: 14. The sample is drawn from a study of T cell clonality in common variable immunodeficiency. Profiling relied on immunoSEQ multiplex PCR, and the TCRdb table lists in-frame clones only, not all of them. The specimen has 51,000 or so clones, none found just once. Whole-study results and caveats: CVID subjects showed higher TCRbeta clonality than healthy controls. Compared with controls, CVID subjects had fewer shared TCRbeta clones. Links between repertoire features and CVID complications were heterogeneity-limited.

V and J are TRBV2 and TRBJ2-5; 9 nucleotides line up with TRBD2. This TCR was recovered from a person between 18 and 75 years old in good health. Sequencing input: peripheral blood mononuclear cells. CDR3 sequence reads: CASRTAGSGGIKETQYF. Partial CDR3 DNA: TGTGCCAGCAGGACGGCGGGTAGCGGGGGTATTAAAGAGACC.